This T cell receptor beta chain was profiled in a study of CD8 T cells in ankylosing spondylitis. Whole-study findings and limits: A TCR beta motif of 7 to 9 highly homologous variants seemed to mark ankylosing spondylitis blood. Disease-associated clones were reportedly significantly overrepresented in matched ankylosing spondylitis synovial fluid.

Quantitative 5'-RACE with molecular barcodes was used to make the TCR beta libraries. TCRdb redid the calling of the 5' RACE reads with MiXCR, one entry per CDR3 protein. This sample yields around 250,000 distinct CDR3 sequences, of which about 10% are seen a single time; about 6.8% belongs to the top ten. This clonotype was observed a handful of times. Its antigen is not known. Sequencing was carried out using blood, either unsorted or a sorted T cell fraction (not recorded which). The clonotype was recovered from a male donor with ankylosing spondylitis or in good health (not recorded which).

In DNA form, the CDR3 reads TGTGCCAGCAGTGGAGGGACTAGCGGGAGGATTTACGAGCAGTACTTC. The encoded protein is CASSGGTSGRIYEQYF. The V call is TRBV25-1, the J call TRBJ2-7, with TRBD2 identical over 15 bases. After removal of 4 bases from V and 4 bases from J, the junction contained 5 bases not matched to a gene. CDR3 length equals 16 residues. In germline, CDR1 is MGHDK, CDR2 SYGVNS.